What follows are 23 T cell receptor beta chains derived from one specimen sequenced in a study of shared clonotypes between healthy human individuals. Only in-frame clones appear in the TCRdb table, and some are missing; sequencing was by immunoSEQ multiplex PCR. The repertoire holds about 2 million clones, 95% seen once, with more than 0.1% in the top ten. The sequenced sample consisted of naive CD4+ T cells sorted from blood. The subset was: CD45RA+ positively selected. Receptors were obtained from a man in his late teens or twenties in good health.

The V gene is TRBV6-8, the J gene TRBJ2-5; D is ambiguous. CDR3 size: 13 residues. Germline V gene data show CDR1 as MNHGY and CDR2 as SAAAGT. Trimming shortened V by 2 bases and J by 2 bases, and 6 bases separated the two germline ends. The CDR3, as DNA: TGTGCCAGCAGTTACGGCGGACAAGAGACCCAGTACTTC. Its protein product is CASSYGGQETQYF.

V and J are TRBV5-4 and TRBJ2-7; 7 bases map to TRBD2. CDR1 and CDR2 (germline): SGHNT, YYREEE (reference sequence). The V gene end was trimmed by 4 bases and the J gene end by 11 bases; junction bases not matched to a gene: 24. This CDR3 spans 17 amino acids. The CDR3 sequence is CASSDRKASGEVRKEYF. The CDR3 nucleotides read TGTGCCAGCAGCGATAGGAAAGCCAGCGGGGAAGTACGTAAGGAGTACTTC.

A word on this clone: Additional DNA sequences in this sample encode the identical CDR3. CDR3 residues: CASSLGQGYGYTF. Here the CDR3 DNA reads TGTGCCAGCAGCTTAGGCCAAGGCTATGGCTACACCTTC. The chain has TRBV13 and TRBJ1-2; D unresolved. The CDR3 runs to 13 residues. Trimming stripped 0 bases from V and 4 bases from J, with 6 bases between. CDR1 and CDR2 from the germline V gene are PRHDT and FYEKMQ (reference sequence).

Worth noting for this clone: A read error may be the cause here, since a much bigger clone is one base away. The chain combines TRBV9 with TRBJ1-6; D is uncertain. With 3 bases removed from V and 5 bases from J, the gap between germline ends came to 9 bases. CDR1 and CDR2 from the germline V gene are SGDLS and YYNGEE. The CDR3 has 14 residues. The CDR3 nucleotides read TGTGCCAGCAGCGCCGGCCCCCATAATTCACCCCTCCACTTT. As protein: CASSAGPHNSPLHF.

The chain has TRBV28 and TRBJ2-1; 11 nucleotides agree with TRBD2. The CDR3 loop spans 14 amino acids. Unmatched junction bases numbered 12, after V lost 8 bases and J lost 12 bases. From germline, CDR1 is MDHEN and CDR2 SYDVKM. The CDR3 sequence: CASSEGLAALGQFF. DNA for the CDR3: TGTGCCAGCTCTGAGGGACTAGCGGCCCTTGGGCAGTTCTTC.

This clone was observed a single time. CDR3 region: CASSLGLAGGGANTGELFF. DNA of the CDR3: TGTGCCAGCAGTTTAGGACTAGCGGGAGGTGGGGCGAACACCGGGGAGCTGTTTTTT. V and J are TRBV5-4 and TRBJ2-2; 14 bases are a match to TRBD2. V lost 5 bases to trimming and J lost 0 bases; unmatched junction nucleotides: 9. Germline V CDR1 and CDR2: SGHNT, YYREEE (reference sequence). The CDR3 has 19 residues.

The chain uses TRBV18 and TRBJ1-2; possible D gene TRBD1, 6 bases. The CDR3 runs to 13 residues. CDR1 and CDR2 from the germline V gene are KGHSH and LQKENI. V was shortened by 4 bases and J by 10 bases, with 16 bases between the two germline ends. CDR3 sequence (DNA): TGTGCCAGCTCACGGGACATAGGCGGTGACTACACCTTC. Translating gives CASSRDIGGDYTF.

About this clone itself: At the DNA level, this CDR3 is encoded by other sequences in the same sample as well. J is TRBJ1-1 and V is TRBV28; D is uncertain. Germline V CDR1 and CDR2: MDHEN, SYDVKM. This CDR3 region has 13 residues. V shed 2 bases and J shed 1 base, with 5 bases lying between them. The CDR3, as DNA: TGTGCCAGCAGTTTAAGAGAGAACACTGAAGCTTTCTTT. Translation gives CASSLRENTEAFF.

The rearrangement joins TRBV19 to TRBJ2-7; D remains unclear. V was cut by 3 bases and J by 9 bases, with 12 bases left in between. Germline V lookup: CDR1 LNHDA, CDR2 SQIVND (reference sequence). CDR3 length equals 12 residues. The chain's CDR3 is CASSIPEGPQYF. In DNA form, the CDR3 reads TGTGCCAGTAGTATCCCCGAAGGCCCGCAGTACTTC.

The V and J genes are TRBV2 and TRBJ2-1; 11 nucleotides match TRBD2. This CDR3 spans 14 amino acids. The V segment lost 6 bases and the J segment 7 bases; nucleotides outside the gene matches: 5. Germline assignment: CDR1 SNHLY and CDR2 FYNNEI. The CDR3 sequence is CASRALAGGNEQFF. The CDR3 DNA sequence: TGTGCCAGCAGGGCCCTAGCGGGAGGTAATGAGCAGTTCTTC.

This clone was observed once. The CDR3 sequence is CASALRPGGNTEAFF. The CDR3 region has the DNA TGTGCCAGCGCCCTTCGCCCCGGGGGGAACACTGAAGCTTTCTTT. The chain has TRBV27 and TRBJ1-1; weak D call: TRBD1 (5 bases). The germline CDR1 and CDR2 sequences are MNHEY and SMNVEV (reference sequence). CDR3 length: 15 amino acids. The V gene lost 8 bases and the J gene lost 1 base, with 17 bases spanning the gap.

Points on this clone: A read error is possible here, since a much larger clone lies one base away. V and J are TRBV6-6 and TRBJ1-5, with unresolved D. The CDR3 sequence is 12 residues long. Germline CDR1 is MNHNY and CDR2 is SVGAGI (reference sequence). The V end lost 7 bases, the J end lost 1 base, and 5 bases lay between the germline ends. The CDR3, as DNA: TGTGCCAGCACCCAGAGCAATCAGCCCCAGCATTTT. It encodes CASTQSNQPQHF.

The chain has TRBV4-3 and TRBJ2-1; TRBD2 is a possible D gene (6 bases). Germline V CDR1 and CDR2: LGHNA, YSLEER. There are 15 residues in the CDR3. Trimming stripped 0 bases from V and 5 bases from J, with 11 bases between. The CDR3 region has the DNA TGCGCCAGCAGCCAAGAGCGGGACCCACACAATGAGCAGTTCTTC. This codes for CASSQERDPHNEQFF.

The chain links TRBV27 to TRBJ1-2; TRBD1 might be the D (6 bases). The V gene's germline CDR1 is MNHEY and CDR2 SMNVEV (reference sequence). Trimming pared 2 bases from V and 3 bases from J, leaving 13 bases between. The CDR3 totals 15 residues. The CDR3 DNA follows: TGTGCCAGCAGTTTAACCCTGACAGGCCACTATGGCTACACCTTC. It yields the protein CASSLTLTGHYGYTF.

This chain's CDR3 is CASRSTRPTQPQHF. CDR3 DNA: TGTGCCAGCAGGTCCACACGACCAACCCAGCCCCAGCATTTT. This sequence joins TRBV28 and TRBJ1-5, with D hard to call. The CDR3 length is 14 residues. Germline V gene sequence: CDR1 MDHEN, CDR2 SYDVKM. Trimming removed 6 bases from V and 7 bases from J, with 16 bases in between.

As regards this clone: The sample contains more than one DNA sequence encoding this CDR3. CDR3 DNA: TGTGCCAGTAGTATAAGGGGGAGCTCCTACAATGAGCAGTTCTTC. Protein product: CASSIRGSSYNEQFF. The chain is built from TRBV19 and TRBJ2-1, with D perhaps TRBD1 (6 bases). From germline, CDR1 is LNHDA and CDR2 SQIVND (reference sequence). The V end lost 2 bases, the J end lost 0 bases, and 8 bases lay between the germline ends. The length of the CDR3 is 15 residues.

V and J are TRBV6-6 and TRBJ1-5, with 9 positions matching TRBD1. V shed 8 bases, J shed 7 bases, and the junction held 6 bases outside the gene matches. CDR1 and CDR2 from the germline V gene are MNHNY and SVGAGI (reference sequence). This CDR3 comprises 13 residues. The CDR3 DNA reads TGTGCCAGCGTATTGACAGGGGGACAGCCCCAGCATTTT. Protein sequence: CASVLTGGQPQHF.

The count of this clone is one. The CDR3 sequence: CASSWATSTNTQYF. The DNA for the CDR3 is TGTGCCAGCAGCTGGGCGACTAGCACCAATACGCAGTATTTT. V usage is TRBV7-8 and J usage is TRBJ2-3, with 7 bases aligning to TRBD2. V trimming: 4 bases; J trimming: 7 bases; junction bases outside the gene matches: 8. Germline CDR1 is SGHVS and CDR2 is FQNEAQ. CDR3 length equals 14 residues. The full variable domain, rest sourced from reference TRBV7-8 and TRBJ2-3, is GAGVSQSPRYKVAKRGQDVALRCDPISGHVSLFWYQQALGQGPEFLTYFQNEAQLDKSGLPSDRFFAERPEGSVSTLKIQRTQQEDSAVYLCASSWATSTNTQYFGPGTRLTVL.

As to this clone: Other DNA sequences in this sample translate to the same CDR3. The chain has TRBV11-2 and TRBJ2-7; D remains unclear. CDR1 is SGHAT, CDR2 FQNNGV, per germline. V was cut by 1 base and J by 2 bases, with 6 bases left in between. The CDR3 runs to 13 residues. CDR3 DNA sequence: TGTGCCAGCAGCTTAGGGCAAACCTACGAGCAGTACTTC. This translates into CASSLGQTYEQYF.

Concerning this clone: This may be a read error, as it is one base from a much larger clone. This chain links TRBV30 with TRBJ1-1; 11 bases align to TRBD1. After removal of 5 bases from V and 0 bases from J, the junction contained 5 bases not matched to a gene. The CDR3 loop spans 15 amino acids. Germline assignment: CDR1 GTSNPN and CDR2 SVGIG (reference sequence). CDR3 in DNA: TGTGCCTGGCAAGGACAGGGGGCTTTGAACACTGAAGCTTTCTTT. Translated, it gives CAWQGQGALNTEAFF.

The rearrangement links TRBV19 to TRBJ2-1; unclear D gene. Trimming removed 9 bases at V and 8 bases at J, with 20 bases between. This CDR3 region has 14 residues. Germline V gene sequence: CDR1 LNHDA, CDR2 SQIVND (reference sequence). The CDR3 region is CASSLVYQTDEQFF. The CDR3 DNA reads as TGTGCCAGCAGCTTAGTCTACCAGACGGATGAGCAGTTCTTC.

The J gene is TRBJ2-2, the V gene TRBV10-3; 11 nucleotides agree with TRBD2. This CDR3 region has 16 residues. Germline CDR1 and CDR2: ENHRY and SYGVKD. The V segment lost 8 bases and the J segment 0 bases; nucleotides outside the gene matches: 5. The CDR3, as DNA: TGTGCCATCGGTACTAGCGGGGGTGCGAACACCGGGGAGCTGTTTTTT. Translated, it gives CAIGTSGGANTGELFF.

The chain uses TRBV6-4 and TRBJ2-3; D is perhaps TRBD2 (6 bases). Germline V gene sequence: CDR1 MRHNA, CDR2 SNTAGT. With 8 bases removed from V and 0 bases from J, the gap between germline ends came to 12 bases. The CDR3 runs to 14 residues. CDR3 protein: CASPPGGSTDTQYF. Here the CDR3 DNA reads TGTGCCAGCCCGCCCGGGGGTAGCACAGATACGCAGTATTTT.